The 12 T cell receptor beta chains in this list originate from one sample, sequenced in a study of T cell responses to AZD1222 COVID-19 vaccine. Sequencing used immunoSEQ multiplex PCR; TCRdb keeps in-frame clones, though not all of them. This sample yields 160,000 or so clones, of which 88% are seen a single time; 6.9% belongs to the top ten. This specimen was peripheral blood, taken after recovery from COVID-19. The source of these receptors is an adult who had recovered from COVID-19.

There are a few counts of this clone. This chain uses TRBV3-1 (or the pseudogene TRBV3-2) with TRBJ2-5; D ambiguous. The germline V and J ends were trimmed by 0 bases and 7 bases, with 6 bases remaining between them. Per the germline V gene, CDR1 is LGHDT and CDR2 is YNNKEL (reference sequence). The CDR3 covers 12 residues. The DNA of the CDR3 is TGTGCCAGCAGCCAAGACTCGGGGACCCAGTACTTC. Translating it yields CASSQDSGTQYF.

The J gene is TRBJ2-2, the V gene TRBV4-2; 11 nucleotides match TRBD1. This CDR3 region has 20 residues. J was trimmed by 6 bases and V by 4 bases; bases with no gene match: 19. Germline V gives CDR1 LGHNA, CDR2 YNFKEQ. The CDR3 coding sequence is TGTGCCAGCAGCCCTCTCGGACAGGGGGCCAAAATTTCGTCCCCCGGGGAGCTGTTTTTT. It yields the protein CASSPLGQGAKISSPGELFF.

In DNA, the CDR3 is TGTGCCAGCAGCTCGTCACAGGGGCATGGCTACACCTTC. This sequence encodes CASSSSQGHGYTF. This chain joins TRBV7-9 and TRBJ1-2; the match to TRBD1 covers 7 bases. Germline values: CDR1 SEHNR, CDR2 FQNEAQ (reference sequence). The CDR3 totals 13 residues. Trimming at V came to 4 bases and at J to 6 bases, leaving 5 bases not matched to a gene. Drawing the rest from reference TRBV7-9 and TRBJ1-2, the complete variable domain is DTGVSQNPRHKITKRGQNVTFRCDPISEHNRLYWYRQTLGQGPEFLTYFQNEAQLEKSRLLSDRFSAERPKGSFSTLEIQRTEQGDSAMYLCASSSSQGHGYTFGSGTRLTVV.

This clone was picked up one time. J is TRBJ1-6 and V is TRBV6-5, with TRBD1 as a possible D gene (5 bases). The CDR3 spans 16 residues. Per germline, CDR1 MNHEY and CDR2 SVGAGI. V was shortened by 2 bases and J by 4 bases, with 12 bases between the two germline ends. This CDR3 reads CASSYGGNEYNSPLHF. CDR3 bases: TGTGCCAGCAGTTACGGGGGGAATGAATATAATTCACCCCTCCACTTT.

A single count supports this clone. This rearrangement joins TRBV6-5 to TRBJ1-6; TRBD1 aligns across 11 bases. Germline trimming cut 6 bases from V and 6 bases from J; bases unmatched to any gene: 4. CDR1 is MNHEY, CDR2 SVGAGI, per germline. The CDR3 is made up of 15 amino acids. DNA for the CDR3: TGTGCCAGCAGACAAGGACAGGGGGCTAATTCACCCCTCCACTTT. Translation: CASRQGQGANSPLHF.

The chain is built from TRBV10-3 and TRBJ1-1; D is ambiguous. CDR3 length equals 15 residues. Germline V gives CDR1 ENHRY, CDR2 SYGVKD. V was clipped by 4 bases and J by 0 bases, with 12 bases between them. CDR3 sequence: CAISGGSLLNTEAFF. CDR3 nucleotides: TGTGCCATCAGTGGAGGGTCCCTATTGAACACTGAAGCTTTCTTT.

This sequence joins TRBV5-6 and TRBJ2-3; the D gene is possibly TRBD2 (6 bases). The CDR3 consists of 11 residues. V was cut by 7 bases and J by 7 bases, with 10 bases left in between. CDR1 is SGHDT, CDR2 YYEEEE, per germline. The CDR3 sequence: CASAEGNTQYF. In nucleotides, the CDR3 is TGTGCCAGCGCGGAGGGGAATACGCAGTATTTT.

The V gene is TRBV10-1, the J gene TRBJ2-7; 11 nucleotides match TRBD1. This CDR3 is built from 17 residues. Germline V gene sequence: CDR1 WNHNN, CDR2 SYGVQD (reference sequence). V lost 3 bases, J lost 6 bases, and 13 bases stayed unmatched. This CDR3 is CASSDRTGGAGPSEQYF. The CDR3 nucleotides are TGCGCCAGCAGTGACAGGACAGGGGGCGCTGGTCCTTCCGAGCAGTACTTC.

In this sample, this clone turned up once. The rearrangement links TRBV2 to TRBJ1-2; D is unclear. The CDR3 runs to 13 residues. Germline V gives CDR1 SNHLY, CDR2 FYNNEI. The V end was cut by 0 bases, the J end by 8 bases, with 10 bases between. The CDR3 nucleotides read TGTGCCAGCAGTGAAGCCGGGAGTTTGGGCTACACCTTC. This sequence encodes CASSEAGSLGYTF.

The chain is built from TRBV5-5 and TRBJ1-6; D not resolved. CDR1 is SGHKS, CDR2 YYEKEE, per germline (reference sequence). The CDR3 is 13 residues long. V was trimmed by 0 bases and J by 8 bases, leaving 6 bases between them. This chain's CDR3 is CASSLALDSPLHF. The CDR3 DNA reads as TGTGCCAGCAGCTTGGCCCTCGATTCACCCCTCCACTTT.

The genes are TRBV7-9 and TRBJ2-7, with a weak D call TRBD2 (7 bases). CDR1 is SEHNR, CDR2 FQNEAQ, per germline (reference sequence). The CDR3 runs 16 residues. V lost 5 bases, J lost 0 bases, and 17 bases lay in between. This CDR3 reads CASSPGGGATSYEQYF. The DNA of the CDR3 is TGTGCCAGCAGCCCTGGGGGGGGCGCCACCTCCTACGAGCAGTACTTC.

V usage is TRBV5-4 and J usage is TRBJ1-1; D ambiguous. The ends were cut back, 4 bases at V and 0 bases at J, with 10 bases in the middle. CDR1 and CDR2 (germline): SGHNT, YYREEE (reference sequence). The CDR3 loop spans 14 amino acids. The CDR3 loop is CASSPRGLNTEAFF. The CDR3 nucleotides are TGTGCCAGCAGCCCCCGGGGATTGAACACTGAAGCTTTCTTT.